This TCR beta chain was captured in a study of blood T cell repertoires in COVID-19. The overall study: Sources were T cells, B-cell-depleted T cells, or PBMCs; the material itself was cDNA or gDNA.

The study assigned cohorts using participant-reported clinical history. Cohort 3 recovery required two negative PCRs, clearance, or symptom resolution. Authors' methods: Counts of nucleated cells, estimated from reference gene primer amplification, were obtained. The protocol was immunoSEQ multiplex PCR, while the TCRdb copy is restricted to in-frame clones and leaves out a portion. V, J and clone size are those of that table, while D and trimming were read from the DNA. The top ten clones hold under 1.5% of a sample with 380,000 or so clones, approximately 87% of them seen once. This CDR3 has 14 amino acids. Germline CDR1 is MNHEY and CDR2 is SVGAGI. With 2 bases clipped from V and 5 bases from J, the junction kept 5 bases outside the gene matches.

Input material: PBMCs or T cells enriched from blood (not recorded which). The clonotype was recovered from a young man who had recovered from COVID-19. The gene calls are TRBV6-5 and TRBJ1-1; 7 bases are shared with TRBD1. The chain's CDR3 is CASSYRGQGTEAFF. In DNA, the CDR3 is TGTGCCAGCAGTTACAGGGGGCAAGGAACTGAAGCTTTCTTT.